This TCR beta chain was profiled in a study of blood T cell repertoires in COVID-19. Using immunoSEQ multiplex PCR, the repertoire was profiled, and TCRdb retains in-frame clones only, with some absent. Of roughly 88,000 clones in the sample, 90% to 95% were seen once. Losses at the gene ends were 6 bases for V and 9 bases for J; bases not matched to a gene: 7. In germline, CDR1 is LGHNT, CDR2 FRNRAP. The CDR3 is 14 amino acids. Sample: peripheral blood. The TCR comes from a woman in her forties or fifties in a cohort sampled during active COVID-19. The chain recombines TRBV12-5 with TRBJ1-6, with 8 nucleotides matching TRBD1. As DNA, the CDR3 is TGTGCTAGTGGCTCGACAGGGGCGACTTCACCCCTCCACTTT. Translation: CASGSTGATSPLHF.